This entry features one T cell receptor beta chain sequence. Clones were sequenced by immunoSEQ multiplex PCR, and TCRdb holds only the in-frame ones, with some missing. In the table there are some 500,000 clones, 96% of which are singletons. The data belong to a study of shared clonotypes between healthy human individuals. The V gene end was trimmed by 7 bases and the J gene end by 2 bases; junction bases not matched to a gene: 3. The CDR3 length is 13 residues. Germline V gene lookup returns CDR1 SQVTM and CDR2 ANQGSEA. Specimen: naive CD4+ T cells sorted from blood. Subset given: CD45RA+ positively selected. V is TRBV29-1 and J is TRBJ2-2, with 8 bases aligning to TRBD2. This receptor was taken from a woman in her twenties or thirties in good health. Here the CDR3 DNA reads TGCAGCGGTAGCGGGACCAACACCGGGGAGCTGTTTTTT. The encoded protein is CSGSGTNTGELFF.